The clone carrying this T cell receptor beta chain was seen more than once but under ten times. The sample belongs to a study of T-cell memory formation after mild COVID-19. A single record per CDR3 protein comes from TCRdb applying MiXCR to the 5' RACE reads. This table has about 470,000 distinct CDR3 sequences, around 27% appearing once. The germline CDR1 and CDR2 sequences are SEHNR and FQNEAQ (reference sequence). The CDR3 is made up of 14 amino acids. Trimming left V 2 bases short and J 8 bases short, with 15 bases between. The sequencing input was PBMCs or a T cell subset sorted from them (not recorded which). The rearrangement uses TRBV7-9 and TRBJ1-2, with unresolved D. This TCR came from an adult woman who had mild COVID-19 (a few samples of this study predate the infection). Cell type and time point are not known. For the CDR3, the DNA is TGTGCCAGCAGCTTAACCGGGCCTCCTGGGGGCTACACCTTC. Its translation is CASSLTGPPGGYTF.